This entry lists 27 T cell receptor beta chains sequenced from one sample in a study of T cells in Graves' hyperthyroidism and ophthalmopathy. Regions amplified from RNA transcripts were the TCR beta CDR3 regions. Primed by the HTBI set, a first-round RT-PCR was run on the TCR CDR3. In TCRdb, the multiplex PCR reads were re-called with MiXCR into one record per CDR3 protein. There are some 510,000 distinct CDR3 sequences in the sample; around 46% occur only once, and roughly 8.2% lies in the top ten. Sequencing used peripheral blood or thyroid tissue (not recorded which). Receptors were obtained from a woman younger than 35 with Graves' hyperthyroidism.

The chain recombines TRBV15 with TRBJ1-5; the D is unclear. CDR1 and CDR2 (germline): LNHNV, YYDKDF (reference sequence). Between the trimmed V and J ends, which lost 2 bases and 7 bases, there was a span of 9 bases. The CDR3 runs 13 residues. CDR3 DNA sequence: TGTGCCACCAGCAGACATAACAAACAGCCCCAGCATTTT. This sequence encodes CATSRHNKQPQHF.

This clonotype was seen more than once but under ten times. This chain links TRBV2 with TRBJ2-7; 7 bases agree with TRBD1. The ends lost 0 bases at V and 3 bases at J; junction bases unmatched: 2. From germline, CDR1 is SNHLY and CDR2 FYNNEI. The CDR3 runs 14 residues. CDR3 nucleotides: TGTGCCAGCAGTGAAGCCCGGACAGGCTACGAGCAGTACTTC. Its translation: CASSEARTGYEQYF.

This clonotype has only a few counts. The J gene is TRBJ1-1, the V gene TRBV15; D is perhaps TRBD1 (5 bases). This CDR3 is built from 18 residues. V was cut by 0 bases and J by 1 base, with 18 bases left in between. The V gene's germline CDR1 is LNHNV and CDR2 YYDKDF (reference sequence). The CDR3 sequence: CATSREGAFVVGNTEAFF. CDR3 DNA sequence: TGTGCCACCAGCAGAGAAGGGGCATTTGTTGTTGGGAACACTGAAGCTTTCTTT.

The V gene is TRBV11-2, the J gene TRBJ1-2; 10 nucleotides match TRBD1. This CDR3 comprises 14 residues. V dropped 4 bases and J dropped 7; count of bases not matched to a gene: 6. Germline CDR1 and CDR2: SGHAT and FQNNGV. In DNA, the CDR3 is TGTGCCAGCAGCTCGACAGGGGGCGGTCTTGGCTACACCTTC. Amino acid sequence: CASSSTGGGLGYTF.

This rearrangement joins TRBV29-1 to TRBJ2-7; 8 nucleotides agree with TRBD2. Germline-derived CDR1 and CDR2 are SQVTM and ANQGSEA. This CDR3 has 13 amino acids. The junction had 6 bases not matched to a gene; V was cut back by 8 bases and J by 0 bases. The CDR3 spells CSFGAGVSYEQYF. The CDR3 nucleotides read TGCAGCTTCGGAGCGGGGGTCTCCTACGAGCAGTACTTC.

This clonotype showed up many times. The V gene is TRBV24-1, the J gene TRBJ2-5; 9 bases align to TRBD1. This CDR3 region has 16 residues. The V gene end was trimmed by 3 bases and the J gene end by 4 bases; junction bases not matched to a gene: 8. The germline V gene encodes CDR1 KGHDR and CDR2 SFDVKD. CDR3 in amino acids: CATSDVGQGSGETQYF. CDR3 DNA sequence: TGTGCCACCAGTGATGTGGGACAGGGAAGTGGAGAGACCCAGTACTTC.

The chain uses TRBV5-6 and TRBJ2-5; weak D call: TRBD1 (6 bases). CDR1 is SGHDT and CDR2 is YYEEEE in the germline V gene. Trimming pared 4 bases from V and 1 base from J, leaving 11 bases between. The CDR3 is 14 amino acids. The CDR3 here is CASSAQGSQETQYF. In DNA form, the CDR3 reads TGTGCCAGCAGCGCACAGGGCAGCCAAGAGACCCAGTACTTC.

This clonotype was seen more than once but under ten times. V is TRBV7-9 and J is TRBJ2-7, with TRBD2 identical over 9 bases. Germline V gene data show CDR1 as SEHNR and CDR2 as FQNEAQ (reference sequence). This CDR3 has 14 amino acids. The V and J ends lost 5 bases and 4 bases, in that order; junction bases with no gene match: 6. CDR3 DNA: TGTGCCAGCAGCCAAGATCTAGCGGGATACGAGCAGTACTTC. Its translation: CASSQDLAGYEQYF. Full variable domain (rest looked up from reference TRBV7-9 and TRBJ2-7): DTGVSQNPRHKITKRGQNVTFRCDPISEHNRLYWYRQTLGQGPEFLTYFQNEAQLEKSRLLSDRFSAERPKGSFSTLEIQRTEQGDSAMYLCASSQDLAGYEQYFGPGTRLTVT.

J is TRBJ2-7 and V is TRBV5-1; 7 bases line up with TRBD1. Germline assignment: CDR1 SGHRS and CDR2 YFSETQ. There are 14 residues in the CDR3. After removal of 0 bases from V and 4 bases from J, the junction contained 4 bases not matched to a gene. DNA for the CDR3: TGCGCCAGCAGCTTGGGCCGGGACAGATACGAGCAGTACTTC. The encoded protein is CASSLGRDRYEQYF.

This clonotype was detected once. V usage is TRBV29-1 and J usage is TRBJ2-7; 10 positions agree with TRBD1. This CDR3 spans 11 amino acids. The germline V gene has CDR1 SQVTM and CDR2 ANQGSEA. V gave up 7 bases and J gave up 6 bases; unmatched junction bases: 3. In DNA, the CDR3 is TGCAGCGCTAGACAGGGGGCCGAGCAGTACTTC. This gives the protein CSARQGAEQYF.

The chain uses TRBV7-9 and TRBJ2-7, with D perhaps given as TRBD1 or TRBD2 (5 bases each). The CDR3 has 15 residues. The V end was cut by 5 bases, the J end by 0 bases, with 14 bases between. Germline V gene data show CDR1 as SEHNR and CDR2 as FQNEAQ (reference sequence). CDR3 amino acids: CASSQDWDRSYEQYF. Written as DNA, the CDR3 is TGTGCCAGCAGCCAAGATTGGGACCGCTCCTACGAGCAGTACTTC.

This clonotype was seen a handful of times. The rearrangement joins TRBV5-1 to TRBJ2-7; tentative D call: TRBD2 (6 bases). V lost 4 bases and J lost 3, with 11 bases in between. The germline V gene encodes CDR1 SGHRS and CDR2 YFSETQ. This CDR3 is built from 13 residues. The CDR3 loop reads CASSLIADYEQYF. The DNA for the CDR3 is TGCGCCAGCAGCCTCATAGCGGACTACGAGCAGTACTTC.

Concerning this clonotype itself: Compared with germline, one end of the junction differs, possibly owing to a read error. This chain uses TRBV7-9 with TRBJ2-7; D perhaps matches TRBD2 (5 bases). Germline CDR1 reads SEHNR; CDR2 reads FQNEAQ (reference sequence). This CDR3 spans 13 amino acids. CDR3 sequence reads: CAGSFWGVNEQYF. CDR3 in DNA: TGTGCCGGCAGCTTCTGGGGAGTCAACGAGCAGTACTTC.

The rearrangement uses TRBV11-1 and TRBJ1-1, with D uncertain. This CDR3 has 12 amino acids. Germline V gene lookup returns CDR1 SGHAT and CDR2 FQDESV (reference sequence). V was cut by 8 bases and J by 4 bases, with 11 bases left in between. The CDR3 DNA sequence: TGTGCCAGCTCACCATTTTCCACTGAAGCTTTCTTT. It translates to CASSPFSTEAFF.

V and J are TRBV29-1 and TRBJ1-5; D is undetermined. Germline CDR1 SQVTM, CDR2 ANQGSEA. V was cut by 8 bases and J by 1 base, with 9 bases left in between. The length of the CDR3 is 12 residues. CDR3 sequence reads: CSSDGSNQPQHF. The CDR3 nucleotides read TGCAGCTCGGACGGGAGCAATCAGCCCCAGCATTTT. The complete variable domain, with remaining parts taken from reference TRBV29-1 and TRBJ1-5, reads SAVISQKPSRDICQRGTSLTIQCQVDSQVTMMFWYRQQPGQSLTLIATANQGSEATYESGFVIDKFPISRPNLTFSTLTVSNMSPEDSSIYLCSSDGSNQPQHFGDGTRLSIL.

There are many counts of this clonotype. The gene calls are TRBV20-1 and TRBJ1-5, with 7 bases matching TRBD1. CDR1 is DFQATT and CDR2 is SNEGSKA in the germline V gene (reference sequence). CDR3 size: 13 residues. V was clipped by 5 bases and J by 7 bases; unmatched bases: 8. CDR3 sequence reads: CSAEDRVNQPQHF. DNA of the CDR3: TGCAGTGCTGAAGACAGGGTTAACCAGCCCCAGCATTTT.

The J gene is TRBJ1-6, the V gene TRBV10-3; TRBD1 matches 11 bases. The germline V gene encodes CDR1 ENHRY and CDR2 SYGVKD. The CDR3 is made up of 16 amino acids. With V trimmed by 3 bases and J by 7 bases, 5 bases remained unmatched. The DNA of the CDR3 is TGTGCCATCAGTGACGGACAGGGGGCCCGGAATTCACCCCTCCACTTT. Translation: CAISDGQGARNSPLHF.

This clonotype was observed at least ten times. CDR3: CASSLVGELETQYF. The DNA of the CDR3 is TGTGCCAGCAGCTTAGTGGGGGAGTTGGAGACCCAGTACTTC. This chain links TRBV7-9 with TRBJ2-5; either TRBD1 or TRBD2 may supply D (5 bases each). Trimming took off 1 base at V and 5 bases at J, with 11 bases between the two ends. The CDR3 has 14 amino acids. In germline, CDR1 is SEHNR, CDR2 FQNEAQ (reference sequence).

The chain couples TRBV2 to TRBJ2-7; 9 bases line up with TRBD1. V shed 5 bases, J shed 8 bases, and the junction held 10 bases outside the gene matches. Germline V gene sequence: CDR1 SNHLY, CDR2 FYNNEI. The length of the CDR3 is 14 residues. In DNA form, the CDR3 reads TGTGCCAGCAGTTTGGGACAGGGACTGACGAAGCAGTACTTC. Its protein is CASSLGQGLTKQYF.

In this sample, this clonotype turned up many times. J is TRBJ1-2 and V is TRBV7-2; D remains unclear. Between the trimmed V and J ends, which lost 1 base and 6 bases, there was a span of 12 bases. CDR1 and CDR2 from the germline V gene are SGHTA and FQGNSA. The CDR3 is 14 residues long. CDR3 sequence (DNA): TGTGCCAGCAGCTTAGGTCGGGGTTGGAATGGCTACACCTTC. It translates to CASSLGRGWNGYTF.

This clonotype was detected only a few times. The V gene is TRBV7-9, the J gene TRBJ2-7, with D tentatively TRBD1 (6 bases). This CDR3 has 16 residues. V was pared by 4 bases and J by 3 bases, with 19 bases between. Germline values: CDR1 SEHNR, CDR2 FQNEAQ (reference sequence). In DNA form, the CDR3 reads TGTGCCAGCAGCTCGCCCCGGGACACCTTAAACTACGAGCAGTACTTC. It specifies CASSSPRDTLNYEQYF.

The rearrangement joins TRBV2 to TRBJ2-5, with 9 bases lining up with TRBD1. The germline V gene has CDR1 SNHLY and CDR2 FYNNEI. The CDR3 length is 14 residues. V shed 7 bases and J 2 bases; nucleotides not matched to a gene: 5. CDR3 loop: CASTGTGPQETQYF. The CDR3 coding sequence is TGTGCCAGCACCGGGACAGGGCCTCAAGAGACCCAGTACTTC.

The V and J genes are TRBV24-1 and TRBJ2-1, with TRBD2 identical over 7 bases. The germline V gene encodes CDR1 KGHDR and CDR2 SFDVKD. The V and J ends lost 9 bases and 4 bases, in that order; junction bases with no gene match: 8. The CDR3 is made up of 14 amino acids. The CDR3 loop reads CATGEGSAYNEQFF. CDR3 DNA sequence: TGTGCCACCGGGGAGGGTAGCGCGTACAATGAGCAGTTCTTC.

This clonotype occurred many times. J is TRBJ1-5 and V is TRBV2; D is unresolved. This CDR3 has 14 amino acids. Germline CDR1 is SNHLY and CDR2 is FYNNEI. The ends were cut back, 8 bases at V and 6 bases at J, with 17 bases in the middle. CDR3 sequence reads: CASLKDVGSQPQHF. CDR3 nucleotides: TGTGCCAGCTTGAAGGATGTAGGCAGTCAGCCCCAGCATTTT. The whole variable domain, filled in from reference TRBV2 and TRBJ1-5, reads EPEVTQTPSHQVTQMGQEVILRCVPISNHLYFYWYRQILGQKVEFLVSFYNNEISEKSEIFDDQFSVERPDGSNFTLKIRSTKLEDSAMYFCASLKDVGSQPQHFGDGTRLSIL.

V usage is TRBV28 and J usage is TRBJ1-2, with a possible D match to TRBD1 (6 bases). Germline lookup yields CDR1 MDHEN and CDR2 SYDVKM. V shed 8 bases and J shed 4 bases, with 14 bases lying between them. The length of the CDR3 is 13 residues. DNA of the CDR3: TGTGCCAGCGGGGCGGGACACACCTATGGCTACACCTTC. It specifies CASGAGHTYGYTF.

The chain employs TRBV7-9 and TRBJ1-2, with a possible D match to TRBD1 (6 bases). With 2 bases removed from V and 3 bases from J, the gap between germline ends came to 13 bases. The CDR3 is 15 amino acids. The germline CDR1 and CDR2 sequences are SEHNR and FQNEAQ (reference sequence). Here the CDR3 DNA reads TGTGCCAGCAGCTTAAATTCGCCAGGGGACTATGGCTACACCTTC. It translates to CASSLNSPGDYGYTF.

This clonotype came up once. This sequence joins TRBV7-2 and TRBJ2-5, with TRBD1 identical over 7 bases. The CDR3 has 15 residues. CDR1 and CDR2 from the germline V gene are SGHTA and FQGNSA. Germline trimming cut 5 bases from V and 2 bases from J; bases unmatched to any gene: 8. CDR3: CASSQDEGQQETQYF. Written as DNA, the CDR3 is TGTGCCAGCAGCCAAGATGAGGGACAGCAAGAGACCCAGTACTTC.